The T cell receptor (beta chain) under discussion was sequenced for a study of Graves' ophthalmopathy and Graves' hyperthyroidism. Notes on the study in general: Most expanded clonotypes from thyroid (those above 0.001 frequency) were also found in blood.

CDR1 SQVTM and CDR2 ANQGSEA come from the germline V gene. The CDR3 extends over 13 amino acids. Moderately to severely active ophthalmopathy under 3 months, CAS at least 3, NOSPECS at least 4. The TCR beta CDR3 regions underwent amplification from RNA transcripts. The first-round RT-PCR employed HTBI primers together with the Qiagen OneStep RT-PCR kit. A multiplex PCR was then performed as the second round. MiXCR, run by TCRdb on the multiplex PCR reads, gives a single entry per CDR3 protein. The sample consists of 660,000 or so distinct CDR3 sequences, 35% to 50% of them appearing once. To note about this clonotype: Its antigen is undetermined. The junction departs from germline at one end; a sequencing error may be responsible.

The sequencing input was peripheral blood. The source of this sequence is an adult man with Graves' ophthalmopathy. The chain uses TRBV29-1 and TRBJ1-4; no definite D call. The CDR3 sequence is CSVLSQPNEKLSF. CDR3 nucleotide sequence: TGCAGCGTTCTAAGCCAGCCTAATGAAAAGCTGTCTTTT.